The 2 T cell receptor beta chains below were found in one sample sequenced in a study of T-cell reconstitution after alpha-beta-depleted transplantation in children. Preparation of the TCRbeta library used unique molecular identifiers. TCRdb recomputed calls from the PCR reads with MiXCR, one row per CDR3 protein. The profile shows approximately 500,000 distinct CDR3 sequences, over 9.5% of them singletons. The starting material was PBMCs, obtained before TCRalphabeta/CD19-depleted stem cell transplant. The receptor set was obtained from a child younger than 10 with inherited bone marrow failure, due to receive a stem cell transplant.

This clonotype came up many times. The rearrangement uses TRBV3-1 and TRBJ1-3; D uncertain. V gave up 5 bases and J gave up 6 bases, with 11 bases separating them. Germline V CDR1 and CDR2: LGHDT, YNNKEL (reference sequence). This CDR3 is 13 amino acids long. Here the CDR3 reads CASSRILENTIYF. In DNA form, the CDR3 reads TGTGCCAGCAGCAGGATTCTCGAAAACACCATATATTTT.

This clonotype was observed a few times. V gene TRBV6-2 or TRBV6-3 combines with J gene TRBJ2-1; D call uncertain. This CDR3 contains 15 residues. The V gene's germline CDR1 is MNHEY and CDR2 SVGEGT. Trimming stripped 10 bases from V and 1 base from J, with 17 bases between. CDR3 in amino acids: CATTSRLGSYNEQFF. The CDR3 DNA is TGTGCCACCACATCGCGGCTAGGATCCTACAATGAGCAGTTCTTC.